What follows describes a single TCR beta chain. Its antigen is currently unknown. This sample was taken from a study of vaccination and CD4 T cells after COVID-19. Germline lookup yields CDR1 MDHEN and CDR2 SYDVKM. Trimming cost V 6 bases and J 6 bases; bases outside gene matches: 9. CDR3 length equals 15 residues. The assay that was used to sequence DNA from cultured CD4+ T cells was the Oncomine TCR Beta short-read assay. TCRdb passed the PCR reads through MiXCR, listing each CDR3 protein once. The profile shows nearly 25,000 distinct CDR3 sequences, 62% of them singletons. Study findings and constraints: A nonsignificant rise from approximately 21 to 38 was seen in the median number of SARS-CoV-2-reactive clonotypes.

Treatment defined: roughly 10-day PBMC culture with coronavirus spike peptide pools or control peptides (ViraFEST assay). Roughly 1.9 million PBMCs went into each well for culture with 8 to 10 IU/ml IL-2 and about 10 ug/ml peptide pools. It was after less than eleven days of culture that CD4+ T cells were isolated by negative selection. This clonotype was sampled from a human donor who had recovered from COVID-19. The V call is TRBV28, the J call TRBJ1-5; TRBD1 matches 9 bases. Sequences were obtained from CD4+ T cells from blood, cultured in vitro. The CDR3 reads CASRVEQGAGQPQHF. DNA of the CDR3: TGTGCCAGCAGGGTCGAACAGGGGGCCGGTCAGCCCCAGCATTTT.